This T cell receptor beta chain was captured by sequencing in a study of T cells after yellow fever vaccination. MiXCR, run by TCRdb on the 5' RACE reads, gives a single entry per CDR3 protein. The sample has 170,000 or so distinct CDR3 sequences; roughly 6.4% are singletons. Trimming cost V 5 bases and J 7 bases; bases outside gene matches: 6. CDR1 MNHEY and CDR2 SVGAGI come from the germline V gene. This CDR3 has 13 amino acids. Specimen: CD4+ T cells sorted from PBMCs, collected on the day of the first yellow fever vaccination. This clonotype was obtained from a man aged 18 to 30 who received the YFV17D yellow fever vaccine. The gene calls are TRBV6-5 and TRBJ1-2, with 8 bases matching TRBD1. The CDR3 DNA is TGTGCCAGCAGTCCGACAGGGGAAGTTGGCTACACCTTC. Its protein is CASSPTGEVGYTF.